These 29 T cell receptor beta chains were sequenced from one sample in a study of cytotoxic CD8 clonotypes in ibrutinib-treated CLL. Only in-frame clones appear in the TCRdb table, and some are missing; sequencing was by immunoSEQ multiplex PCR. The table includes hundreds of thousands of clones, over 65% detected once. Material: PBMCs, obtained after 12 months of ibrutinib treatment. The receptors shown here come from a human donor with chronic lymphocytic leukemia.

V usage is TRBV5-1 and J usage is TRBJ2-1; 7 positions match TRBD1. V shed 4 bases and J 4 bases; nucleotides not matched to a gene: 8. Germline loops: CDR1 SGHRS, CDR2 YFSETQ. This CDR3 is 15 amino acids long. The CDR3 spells CASSPEPGQYNEQFF. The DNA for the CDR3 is TGCGCCAGCAGCCCCGAGCCGGGACAGTACAATGAGCAGTTCTTC.

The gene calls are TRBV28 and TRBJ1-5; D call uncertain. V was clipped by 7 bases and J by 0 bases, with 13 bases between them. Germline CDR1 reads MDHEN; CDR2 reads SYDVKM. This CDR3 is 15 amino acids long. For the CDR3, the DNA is TGTGCCAGCAAAGAGGGCAAGTATAGCAATCAGCCCCAGCATTTT. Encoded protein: CASKEGKYSNQPQHF.

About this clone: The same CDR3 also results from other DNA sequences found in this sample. The CDR3 loop is CASSSNQPQHF. CDR3 DNA sequence: TGTGCCAGTAGTAGCAATCAGCCCCAGCATTTT. The rearrangement links TRBV19 to TRBJ1-5; no definite D call. The CDR3 contains 11 residues. Germline V gene data show CDR1 as LNHDA and CDR2 as SQIVND (reference sequence). Deletions cut 4 bases from V and 2 bases from J, with 0 bases between.

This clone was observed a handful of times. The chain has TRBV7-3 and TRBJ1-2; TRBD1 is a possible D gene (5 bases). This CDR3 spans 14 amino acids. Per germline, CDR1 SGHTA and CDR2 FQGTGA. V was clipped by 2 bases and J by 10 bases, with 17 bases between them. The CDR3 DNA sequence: TGTGCCAGCAGCTTAGGGGGACTCCTTAGGGACTACACCTTC. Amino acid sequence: CASSLGGLLRDYTF.

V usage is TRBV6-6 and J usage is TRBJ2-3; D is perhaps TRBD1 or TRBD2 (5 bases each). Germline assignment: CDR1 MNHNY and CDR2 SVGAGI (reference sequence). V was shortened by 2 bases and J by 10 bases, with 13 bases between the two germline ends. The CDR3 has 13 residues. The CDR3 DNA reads TGTGCCAGCAGTTACGAGGGTCTAGGGGCGCAGTATTTT. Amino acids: CASSYEGLGAQYF.

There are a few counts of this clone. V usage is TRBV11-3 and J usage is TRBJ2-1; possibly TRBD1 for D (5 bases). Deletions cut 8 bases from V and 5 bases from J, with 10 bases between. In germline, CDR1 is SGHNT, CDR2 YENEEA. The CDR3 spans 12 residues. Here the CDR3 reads CASSSRDNEQFF. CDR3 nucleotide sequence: TGTGCCAGCTCTTCCAGGGACAATGAGCAGTTCTTC. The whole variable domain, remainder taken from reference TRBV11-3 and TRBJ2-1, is EAGVVQSPRYKIIEKKQPVAFWCNPISGHNTLYWYLQNLGQGPELLIRYENEEAVDDSQLPKDRFSAERLKGVDSTLKIQPAELGDSAVYLCASSSRDNEQFFGPGTRLTVL.

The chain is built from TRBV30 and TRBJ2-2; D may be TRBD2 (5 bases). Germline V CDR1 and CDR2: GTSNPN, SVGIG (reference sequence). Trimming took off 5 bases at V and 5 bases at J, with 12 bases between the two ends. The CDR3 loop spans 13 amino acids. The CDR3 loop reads CAWVTRFTGELFF. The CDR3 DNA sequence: TGTGCCTGGGTAACTAGATTTACCGGGGAGCTGTTTTTT.

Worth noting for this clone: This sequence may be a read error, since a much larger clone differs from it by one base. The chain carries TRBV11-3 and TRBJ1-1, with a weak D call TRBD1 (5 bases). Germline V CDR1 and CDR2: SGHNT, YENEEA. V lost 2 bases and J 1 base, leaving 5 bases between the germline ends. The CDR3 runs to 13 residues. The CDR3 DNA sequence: TGTGCCAGCAGCTTACAGGGGAACACTGAAGCTTTCTTT. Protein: CASSLQGNTEAFF.

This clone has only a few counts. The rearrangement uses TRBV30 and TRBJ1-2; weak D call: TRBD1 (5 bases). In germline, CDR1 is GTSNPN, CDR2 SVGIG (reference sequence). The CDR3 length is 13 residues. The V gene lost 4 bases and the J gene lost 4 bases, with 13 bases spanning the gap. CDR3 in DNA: TGTGCCTGGAACTCCGGGGGTGGCTATGGCTACACCTTC. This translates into CAWNSGGGYGYTF. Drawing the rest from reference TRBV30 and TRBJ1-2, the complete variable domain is SQTIHQWPATLVQPVGSPLSLECTVEGTSNPNLYWYRQAAGRGLQLLFYSVGIGQISSEVPQNLSASRPQDRQFILSSKKLLLSDSGFYLCAWNSGGGYGYTFGSGTRLTVV.

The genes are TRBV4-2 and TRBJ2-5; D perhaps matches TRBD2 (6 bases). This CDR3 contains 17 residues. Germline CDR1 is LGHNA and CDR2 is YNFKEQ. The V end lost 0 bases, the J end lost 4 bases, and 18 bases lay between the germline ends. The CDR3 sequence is CASSQETGQGGAETQYF. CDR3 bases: TGTGCCAGCAGCCAAGAAACGGGCCAAGGAGGGGCAGAGACCCAGTACTTC.

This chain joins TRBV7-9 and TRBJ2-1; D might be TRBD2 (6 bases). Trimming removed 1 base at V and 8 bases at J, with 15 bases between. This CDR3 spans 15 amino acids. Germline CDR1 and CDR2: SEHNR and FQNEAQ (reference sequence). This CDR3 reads CASSLGGWRVDEQFF. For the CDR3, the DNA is TGTGCCAGCAGCTTAGGAGGTTGGAGGGTCGATGAGCAGTTCTTC.

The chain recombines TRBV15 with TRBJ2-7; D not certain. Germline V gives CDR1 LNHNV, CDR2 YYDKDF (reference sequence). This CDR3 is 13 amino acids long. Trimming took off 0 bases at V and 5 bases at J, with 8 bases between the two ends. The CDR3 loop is CATSRDVRDEQYF. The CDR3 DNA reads TGTGCCACCAGCAGAGATGTGAGAGACGAGCAGTACTTC.

The CDR3, as DNA: TGTGCCAGCAGCTTAGAATGGGGGGCGGGCGGCTACACCTTC. This translates into CASSLEWGAGGYTF. The rearrangement uses TRBV11-2 and TRBJ1-2; D is possibly TRBD1 (6 bases). Germline V gives CDR1 SGHAT, CDR2 FQNNGV. The CDR3 consists of 14 residues. V gave up 0 bases and J gave up 8 bases, with 13 bases separating them.

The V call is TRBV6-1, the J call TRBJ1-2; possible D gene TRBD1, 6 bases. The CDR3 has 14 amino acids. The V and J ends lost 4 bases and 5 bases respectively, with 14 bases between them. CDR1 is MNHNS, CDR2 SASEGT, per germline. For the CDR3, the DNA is TGTGCCAGCAGTGGACAGGTACAGGTATATGGCTACACCTTC. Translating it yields CASSGQVQVYGYTF.

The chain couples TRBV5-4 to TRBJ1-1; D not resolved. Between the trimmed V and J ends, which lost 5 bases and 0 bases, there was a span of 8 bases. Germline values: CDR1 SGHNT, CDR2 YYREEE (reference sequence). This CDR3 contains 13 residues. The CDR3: CASSGRLNTEAFF. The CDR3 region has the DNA TGTGCCAGCAGTGGACGGTTGAACACTGAAGCTTTCTTT.

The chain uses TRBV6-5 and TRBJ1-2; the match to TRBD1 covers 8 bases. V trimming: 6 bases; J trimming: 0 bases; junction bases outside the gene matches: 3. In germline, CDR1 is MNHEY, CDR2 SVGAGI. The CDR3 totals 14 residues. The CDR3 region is CASSRTGSNYGYTF. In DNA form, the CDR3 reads TGTGCCAGCAGCCGGACAGGGTCTAACTATGGCTACACCTTC.

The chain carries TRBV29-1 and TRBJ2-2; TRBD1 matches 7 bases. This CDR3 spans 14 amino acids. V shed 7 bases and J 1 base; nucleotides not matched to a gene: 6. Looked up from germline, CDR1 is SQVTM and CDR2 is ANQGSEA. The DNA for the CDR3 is TGCAGCGGGAAACAGGGGATGAACACCGGGGAGCTGTTTTTT. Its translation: CSGKQGMNTGELFF.

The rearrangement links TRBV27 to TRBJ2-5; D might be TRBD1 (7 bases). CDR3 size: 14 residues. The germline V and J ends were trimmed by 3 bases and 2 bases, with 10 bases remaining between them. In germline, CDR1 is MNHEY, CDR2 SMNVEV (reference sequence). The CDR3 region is CASSLGGQQETQYF. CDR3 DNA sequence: TGTGCCAGCAGTTTGGGGGGACAGCAAGAGACCCAGTACTTC.

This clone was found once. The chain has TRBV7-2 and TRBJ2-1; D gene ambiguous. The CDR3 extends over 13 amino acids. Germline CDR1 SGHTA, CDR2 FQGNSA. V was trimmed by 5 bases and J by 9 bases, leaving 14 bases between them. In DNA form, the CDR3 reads TGTGCCAGCAGCCCACTTTCGTTGGGTGAGCAGTTCTTC. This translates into CASSPLSLGEQFF.

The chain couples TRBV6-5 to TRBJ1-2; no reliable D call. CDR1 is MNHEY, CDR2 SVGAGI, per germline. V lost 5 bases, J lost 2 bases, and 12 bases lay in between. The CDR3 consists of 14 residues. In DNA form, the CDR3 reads TGTGCCAGCAGTGAACCAGGACGGAACTATGGCTACACCTTC. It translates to CASSEPGRNYGYTF.

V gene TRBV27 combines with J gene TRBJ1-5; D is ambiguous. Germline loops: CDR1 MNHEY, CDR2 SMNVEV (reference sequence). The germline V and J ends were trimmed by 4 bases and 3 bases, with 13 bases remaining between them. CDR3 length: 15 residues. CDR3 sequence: CASSSSGGYNQPQHF. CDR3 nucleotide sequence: TGTGCCAGCAGTTCCTCAGGAGGGTACAATCAGCCCCAGCATTTT.

The CDR3 nucleotides read TGTGCCTTCGACAGGGGGCCGAACACCGGGGAGCTGTTTTTT. Its protein product is CAFDRGPNTGELFF. The gene calls are TRBV30 and TRBJ2-2, with 10 bases identical to TRBD1. Trimming at V came to 7 bases and at J to 0 bases, leaving 2 bases not matched to a gene. The CDR3 covers 14 residues. CDR1 GTSNPN and CDR2 SVGIG come from the germline V gene (reference sequence).

CDR3 protein: CASSPSRRANEKLFF. The CDR3 coding sequence is TGTGCCAGCAGCCCGTCCAGGAGGGCTAATGAAAAACTGTTTTTT. V usage is TRBV5-6 and J usage is TRBJ1-4, with D hard to call. The V gene lost 4 bases and the J gene lost 3 bases, with 13 bases spanning the gap. Germline V gene sequence: CDR1 SGHDT, CDR2 YYEEEE. There are 15 residues in the CDR3.

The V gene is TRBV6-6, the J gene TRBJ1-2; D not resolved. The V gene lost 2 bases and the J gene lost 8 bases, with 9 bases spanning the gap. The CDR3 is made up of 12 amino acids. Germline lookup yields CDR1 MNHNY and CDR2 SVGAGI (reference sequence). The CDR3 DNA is TGTGCCAGCAGTTACATCGAGGGAGGCTACACCTTC. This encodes CASSYIEGGYTF.

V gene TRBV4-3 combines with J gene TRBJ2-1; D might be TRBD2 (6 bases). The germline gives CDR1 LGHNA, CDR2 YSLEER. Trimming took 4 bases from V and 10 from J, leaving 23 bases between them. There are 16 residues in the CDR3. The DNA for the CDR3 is TGCGCCAGCAGCCCTCGTTCACTAGCCACTAGTCGCGAGCAGTTCTTC. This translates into CASSPRSLATSREQFF.

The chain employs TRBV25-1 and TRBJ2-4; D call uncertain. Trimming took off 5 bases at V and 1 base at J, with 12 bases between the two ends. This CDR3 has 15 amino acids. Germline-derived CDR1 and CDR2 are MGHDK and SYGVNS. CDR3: CASSRGPGAKNIQYF. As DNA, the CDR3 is TGTGCCAGCAGTCGAGGTCCCGGGGCCAAAAACATTCAGTACTTC. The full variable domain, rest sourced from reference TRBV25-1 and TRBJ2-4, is EADIYQTPRYLVIGTGKKITLECSQTMGHDKMYWYQQDPGMELHLIHYSYGVNSTEKGDLSSESTVSRIRTEHFPLTLESARPSHTSQYLCASSRGPGAKNIQYFGAGTRLSVL.

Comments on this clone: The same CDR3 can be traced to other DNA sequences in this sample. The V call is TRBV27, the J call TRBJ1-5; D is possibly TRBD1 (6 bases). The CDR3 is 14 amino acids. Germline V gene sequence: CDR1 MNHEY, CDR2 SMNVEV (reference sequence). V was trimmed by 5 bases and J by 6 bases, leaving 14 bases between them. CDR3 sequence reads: CASSPQGPGQPQHF. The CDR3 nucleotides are TGTGCCAGCAGTCCGCAGGGGCCGGGTCAGCCCCAGCATTTT.

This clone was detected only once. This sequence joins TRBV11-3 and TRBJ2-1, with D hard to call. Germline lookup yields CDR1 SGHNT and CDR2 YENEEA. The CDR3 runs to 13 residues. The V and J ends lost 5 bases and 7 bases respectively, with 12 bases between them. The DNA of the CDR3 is TGTGCCAGCAGCCTACGGCCGCAGAATGAGCAGTTCTTC. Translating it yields CASSLRPQNEQFF.

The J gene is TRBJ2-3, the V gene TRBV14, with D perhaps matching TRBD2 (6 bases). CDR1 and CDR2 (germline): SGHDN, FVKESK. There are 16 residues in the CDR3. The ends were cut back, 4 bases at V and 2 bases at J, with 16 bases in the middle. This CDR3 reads CASSPWGREITDTQYF. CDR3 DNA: TGTGCCAGCAGCCCCTGGGGACGGGAGATCACAGATACGCAGTATTTT.